This record concerns one T cell receptor (beta chain) sequence. These data are taken from a study of PD-1 and CTLA-4 blockade in melanoma. The CDR3 contains 13 residues. V gave up 4 bases and J gave up 2 bases, with 7 bases separating them. CDR1 and CDR2 from the germline V gene are SGHKS and YYEKEE (reference sequence). The table came from immunoSEQ multiplex PCR; TCRdb's copy has only in-frame clones and leaves some out. The sample contains 10,000 to 13,000 clones, 80% to 90% of which appear only once. The TCR comes from a human donor with melanoma. This chain joins TRBV5-5 and TRBJ2-1, with D uncertain. Source: CD8+ T cells from peripheral blood, taken from a patient given anti-PD-1 treatment. CDR3 in amino acids: CASSPGPYNEQFF. The CDR3 DNA reads TGTGCCAGCAGCCCTGGTCCCTACAATGAGCAGTTCTTC.